This TCR beta chain came from a study of cytomegalovirus exposure and HLA in healthy donors. Primers for the PCR totalled 60 Vbeta and 13 Jbeta. Sequencing was performed with immunoSEQ multiplex PCR; in TCRdb, only in-frame clones are kept and a portion is missing. The sample lists some 84,000 clones, about 77% seen once, with about 2.7% in the top ten. Germline values: CDR1 MGHDK, CDR2 SYGVNS. The CDR3 length is 16 residues. V lost 2 bases and J lost 5, with 18 bases in between. The source of this sequence is a male donor in good health and CMV-seropositive. The sequencing input was PBMCs. The rearrangement joins TRBV25-1 to TRBJ2-5, with D unclear. The CDR3 DNA sequence: TGTGCCAGCAGTGAACTTGTGGGTTCTAGTGGGGAGACCCAGTACTTC. Amino acid sequence: CASSELVGSSGETQYF.